Following are 18 T cell receptor beta chains from one sample sequenced in a study of CD8 T cells in Susac syndrome. RNA in amounts of about 0.45 to 1 ug was reverse transcribed with random hexamers. A single record per CDR3 protein comes from TCRdb applying MiXCR to the immunoSEQ multiplex PCR reads. The sample lists some 220,000 distinct CDR3 sequences; roughly 96% were seen once. The sequencing sample was made of CD4+ T cells from PBMCs. These TCRs come from a human donor with multiple sclerosis.

The CDR3 is CASSLVGYYGYTF. As DNA, the CDR3 is TGTGCCAGCAGCTTGGTGGGATACTATGGCTACACCTTC. The J gene is TRBJ1-2, the V gene TRBV5-4; D unresolved. V was clipped by 0 bases and J by 3 bases, with 6 bases between them. Germline V gene data show CDR1 as SGHNT and CDR2 as YYREEE (reference sequence). The CDR3 runs to 13 residues.

The table lists this clonotype with a few counts. V is TRBV30 and J is TRBJ1-5; possible D gene TRBD1, 5 bases. The CDR3 loop spans 13 amino acids. CDR1 and CDR2 (germline): GTSNPN, SVGIG (reference sequence). V was pared by 0 bases and J by 4 bases, with 7 bases between. The CDR3: CAWSVAGNQPQHF. CDR3 coding DNA: TGTGCCTGGAGTGTTGCAGGGAATCAGCCCCAGCATTTT. Filled out from reference TRBV30 and TRBJ1-5, the complete variable domain reads SQTIHQWPATLVQPVGSPLSLECTVEGTSNPNLYWYRQAAGRGLQLLFYSVGIGQISSEVPQNLSASRPQDRQFILSSKKLLLSDSGFYLCAWSVAGNQPQHFGDGTRLSIL.

This chain links TRBV1 with TRBJ2-1. TRBV1 is classified as a pseudogene. This CDR3 comprises 10 residues. For the CDR3, the DNA is TGCACCAGCCCGCAGGATGAGCAGTTCTTC. Translation gives CTSPQDEQFF.

In its sample, this clonotype was seen once. J is TRBJ2-5 and V is TRBV20-1; D is perhaps TRBD1 or TRBD2 (5 bases each). Trimming left V 0 bases short and J 2 bases short, with 19 bases between. Germline CDR1 reads DFQATT; CDR2 reads SNEGSKA (reference sequence). CDR3 size: 17 residues. In DNA form, the CDR3 reads TGCAGTGCTAGAGACGTACGACCCGGGACCGGGCAAGAGACCCAGTACTTC. It yields the protein CSARDVRPGTGQETQYF.

The chain couples TRBV7-9 to TRBJ1-2; no clear D. Germline assignment: CDR1 SEHNR and CDR2 FQNEAQ (reference sequence). The CDR3 totals 14 residues. The V and J ends lost 4 bases and 2 bases respectively, with 11 bases between them. In DNA, the CDR3 is TGTGCCAGCAGCTCCAACGTGGTGAACTATGGCTACACCTTC. Its protein product is CASSSNVVNYGYTF.

The chain carries TRBV27 and TRBJ2-6, with D uncertain. Germline CDR1 reads MNHEY; CDR2 reads SMNVEV (reference sequence). The CDR3 is made up of 16 amino acids. The V gene lost 5 bases and the J gene lost 1 base, with 12 bases spanning the gap. CDR3 amino acids: CASSSNGLSGANVLTF. CDR3 coding DNA: TGTGCCAGCAGTAGCAACGGGCTATCTGGGGCCAACGTCCTGACTTTC.

This clonotype has just a few counts. The chain uses TRBV20-1 and TRBJ2-7; maybe TRBD2 (6 bases). The CDR3 loop spans 12 amino acids. Germline V gene sequence: CDR1 DFQATT, CDR2 SNEGSKA (reference sequence). The germline V and J ends were trimmed by 3 bases and 2 bases, with 8 bases remaining between them. The CDR3 here is CSASGGTYEQYF. DNA of the CDR3: TGCAGTGCTAGTGGGGGGACCTACGAGCAGTACTTC.

The V call is TRBV4-2, the J call TRBJ1-2; TRBD1 matches 8 bases. In germline, CDR1 is LGHNA, CDR2 YNFKEQ. Trimming cost V 4 bases and J 6 bases; bases outside gene matches: 7. The CDR3 has 14 amino acids. This chain's CDR3 is CASSLLDREDGYTF. Here the CDR3 DNA reads TGTGCCAGCAGCCTGCTGGACAGGGAAGATGGCTACACCTTC.

There are a few counts of this clonotype. The chain joins TRBV12-3 or TRBV12-4 to TRBJ2-7; a weak D match, TRBD1 (5 bases). The germline V and J ends were trimmed by 6 bases and 2 bases, with 11 bases remaining between them. CDR3 length: 13 amino acids. The CDR3 spells CASSLGPTYEQYF. The CDR3 coding sequence is TGTGCCAGCAGCTTGGGGCCCACCTACGAGCAGTACTTC.

The V call is TRBV20-1, the J call TRBJ1-5; a weak D match, TRBD1 (5 bases). Deletions cut 0 bases from V and 5 bases from J, with 5 bases between. CDR3 length equals 12 residues. Germline V gene sequence: CDR1 DFQATT, CDR2 SNEGSKA (reference sequence). CDR3 amino acids: CSARETDQPQHF. In DNA, the CDR3 is TGCAGTGCTAGAGAGACAGATCAGCCCCAGCATTTT.

The J gene is TRBJ2-7, the V gene TRBV20-1; 7 bases agree with TRBD2. Germline V CDR1 and CDR2: DFQATT, SNEGSKA (reference sequence). V dropped 6 bases and J dropped 5; count of bases not matched to a gene: 16. CDR3 length equals 15 residues. CDR3 nucleotides: TGCAGTGCGTCTTTGTTGGGGAGCGGGGTAAACGAGCAGTACTTC. As protein: CSASLLGSGVNEQYF.

The chain couples TRBV30 to TRBJ2-1, with 12 bases identical to TRBD2. The CDR3 has 14 amino acids. Looked up from germline, CDR1 is GTSNPN and CDR2 is SVGIG (reference sequence). The V segment lost 4 bases and the J segment 5 bases; nucleotides outside the gene matches: 3. CDR3: CAWTGLAGHNEQFF. DNA of the CDR3: TGTGCCTGGACTGGACTAGCGGGACACAATGAGCAGTTCTTC.

This chain joins TRBV27 and TRBJ1-1; no clear D gene. The CDR3 runs to 13 residues. CDR1 is MNHEY and CDR2 is SMNVEV in the germline V gene (reference sequence). Trimming removed 7 bases at V and 2 bases at J, with 11 bases between. CDR3 coding DNA: TGTGCCAGCAAAGGGATAGATAACACTGAAGCTTTCTTT. It codes for CASKGIDNTEAFF.

This clonotype was seen once. Germline and junction disagree at one end, which may indicate a read error. The genes are TRBV28 and TRBJ1-5; D not certain. This CDR3 spans 11 amino acids. Germline assignment: CDR1 MDHEN and CDR2 SYDVKM. The CDR3 here is CASSSNDTPAF. CDR3 sequence (DNA): TGTGCCAGCAGTTCAAATGACACCCCGGCTTTT. Full variable domain (outside the CDR3, taken from reference TRBV28 and TRBJ1-5): DVKVTQSSRYLVKRTGEKVFLECVQDMDHENMFWYRQDPGLGLRLIYFSYDVKMKEKGDIPEGYSVSREKKERFSLILESASTNQTSMYLCASSSNDTPAFGDGTRLSIL.

The gene calls are TRBV3-1 and TRBJ2-7, with D maybe TRBD2 (5 bases). The CDR3 totals 13 residues. Deletions cut 2 bases from V and 2 bases from J, with 7 bases between. Germline CDR1 is LGHDT and CDR2 is YNNKEL (reference sequence). The CDR3 DNA is TGTGCCAGCAGCCAACAGGAGGCCTACGAGCAGTACTTC. This encodes CASSQQEAYEQYF.

This clonotype has just one count. The V gene is TRBV20-1, the J gene TRBJ2-5, with D unresolved. The V and J ends lost 4 bases and 3 bases respectively, with 9 bases between them. This CDR3 has 12 amino acids. CDR1 and CDR2 from the germline V gene are DFQATT and SNEGSKA (reference sequence). CDR3 nucleotides: TGCAGTGCTATGGCCAGAAAAGAGACCCAGTACTTC. Translation gives CSAMARKETQYF.

The J gene is TRBJ2-7, the V gene TRBV29-1; D not resolved. The CDR3 covers 12 residues. The V gene's germline CDR1 is SQVTM and CDR2 ANQGSEA. The V gene lost 4 bases and the J gene lost 5 bases, with 12 bases spanning the gap. CDR3 loop: CSVATHEHEQYF. CDR3 coding DNA: TGCAGCGTTGCTACGCACGAGCACGAGCAGTACTTC.

V is TRBV29-1 and J is TRBJ1-2, with 10 positions matching TRBD1. The CDR3 runs to 14 residues. The junction had 6 bases not matched to a gene; V was cut back by 4 bases and J by 4 bases. In germline, CDR1 is SQVTM, CDR2 ANQGSEA. The CDR3 nucleotides read TGCAGCGTTGGAGAGCGGGACAGGGGCTATGGCTACACCTTC. It yields the protein CSVGERDRGYGYTF.